These T cell receptor beta chains were read from a single sample in a study of shared clonotypes between healthy human individuals. Sequencing used immunoSEQ multiplex PCR; TCRdb keeps in-frame clones, though not all of them. This sample carries about 490,000 clones, 70% to 80% of them seen once, and the ten largest clones take approximately 12%. The sample consisted of PBMCs. The receptors originated from a woman aged 40 to 50 in good health. Some clones in this sample may be carry-over from other donors' samples. Both conserved end residues are part of each CDR3. Each record gives: clone size, D gene, J gene, V gene, CDR3 protein, CDR3 DNA. A D gene is named only where the DNA matches it firmly. Expanded clones get a size class; other rows say once, few or many, or leave the size out.

size: -; D: TRBD1; J: TRBJ1-5; V: TRBV5-1; CDR3: CASSLGAGGQPQHF; DNA: TGCGCCAGCAGCTTAGGGGCAGGGGGGCAGCCCCAGCATTTT
size: -; D: -; J: TRBJ1-1; V: TRBV2; CDR3: CASTPRNEAFF; DNA: TGTGCCAGCACTCCACGGAATGAAGCTTTCTTT
size: once; D: -; J: TRBJ1-1; V: TRBV30; CDR3: CAWSWQTEAFF; DNA: TGTGCCTGGAGTTGGCAAACTGAAGCTTTCTTT
size: -; D: -; J: TRBJ2-5; V: TRBV27; CDR3: CASSWSVGETQYF; DNA: TGTGCCAGCAGCTGGAGCGTGGGAGAGACCCAGTACTTC
size: -; D: -; J: TRBJ1-1; V: TRBV6-7; CDR3: CASSADGWNTEAFF; DNA: TGTGCCAGCAGTGCGGACGGATGGAACACTGAAGCTTTCTTT
size: once; D: -; J: TRBJ2-5; V: TRBV11-2; CDR3: CASSANRLNQETQYF; DNA: TGTGCCAGCAGCGCTAATAGGTTGAACCAAGAGACCCAGTACTTC
size: once; D: TRBD2; J: TRBJ2-4; V: TRBV2; CDR3: CARRETSGYKNIQYF; DNA: TGTGCCAGACGAGAGACTAGCGGTTACAAAAACATTCAGTACTTC
size: -; D: TRBD1; J: TRBJ1-4; V: TRBV6-1; CDR3: CASTTGGREKLFF; DNA: TGTGCCAGCACGACAGGGGGAAGGGAAAAACTGTTTTTT
size: -; D: -; J: TRBJ2-7; V: TRBV6-6; CDR3: CASRQQGFYEQYF; DNA: TGTGCCAGCAGACAACAGGGATTTTACGAGCAGTACTTC
size: -; D: TRBD2; J: TRBJ2-1; V: TRBV18; CDR3: CASSPKTSGSEQFF; DNA: TGTGCCAGCTCACCAAAGACTAGCGGGAGTGAGCAGTTCTTC
size: -; D: TRBD1; J: TRBJ2-1; V: TRBV7-9; CDR3: CASSLKGTGNNEQFF; DNA: TGTGCCAGCAGCCTAAAGGGGACAGGAAACAATGAGCAGTTCTTC
size: -; D: -; J: TRBJ2-7; V: TRBV4-1; CDR3: CASSPPVWFGYEQYF; DNA: TGCGCCAGCAGCCCCCCGGTCTGGTTTGGCTACGAGCAGTACTTC
size: -; D: -; J: TRBJ2-1; V: TRBV2; CDR3: CASSLDRHNEQFF; DNA: TGTGCCAGCAGTTTGGACAGACACAATGAGCAGTTCTTC
size: -; D: TRBD2; J: TRBJ2-1; V: TRBV9; CDR3: CASSPTTSGTDEQFF; DNA: TGTGCCAGCAGCCCCACAACTAGCGGGACGGATGAGCAGTTCTTC
size: -; D: -; J: TRBJ1-2; V: TRBV19; CDR3: CASRRGKTNYGYTF; DNA: TGTGCCAGTAGGAGAGGGAAAACCAACTATGGCTACACCTTC
size: -; D: -; J: TRBJ1-1; V: TRBV19; CDR3: CASSPWKIDPLGGWLTEAFF; DNA: TGTGCCAGTAGTCCCTGGAAAATCGACCCCCTAGGTGGGTGGCTTACTGAAGCTTTCTTT
size: -; D: TRBD1; J: TRBJ2-7; V: TRBV28; CDR3: CASRTGSHEQYF; DNA: TGTGCCAGCAGGACAGGGAGTCACGAGCAGTACTTC
size: -; D: TRBD1; J: TRBJ2-7; V: TRBV7-9; CDR3: CASSRGQATYEQYF; DNA: TGTGCCAGCAGCCGAGGACAGGCGACCTACGAGCAGTACTTC
size: few; D: TRBD1; J: TRBJ2-7; V: TRBV5-1; CDR3: CASSTTGAPPEQYF; DNA: TGCGCCAGCAGCACGACAGGGGCGCCTCCCGAGCAGTACTTC
size: -; D: TRBD2; J: TRBJ2-7; V: TRBV11-2; CDR3: CASSPIRGAYEQYF; DNA: TGTGCCAGCAGCCCTATCCGGGGGGCCTACGAGCAGTACTTC
size: -; D: -; J: TRBJ2-7; V: TRBV28; CDR3: CASSPPGETYEQYF; DNA: TGTGCCAGCAGTCCCCCCGGGGAAACCTACGAGCAGTACTTC
size: -; D: -; J: TRBJ1-1; V: TRBV30; CDR3: CAWSGGLFGLNTEAFF; DNA: TGTGCCTGGAGTGGAGGACTGTTTGGGTTGAACACTGAAGCTTTCTTT
size: -; D: -; J: TRBJ1-1; V: TRBV6-1; CDR3: CASPLTPRVTEAFF; DNA: TGTGCCAGCCCTCTAACACCTCGGGTCACTGAAGCTTTCTTT
size: -; D: -; J: TRBJ1-3; V: TRBV18; CDR3: CASSLTELYGNTIYF; DNA: TGTGCCAGCTCACTGACAGAATTATATGGAAACACCATATATTTT
size: -; D: -; J: TRBJ2-7; V: TRBV25-1; CDR3: CASRGAGEDEQYF; DNA: TGTGCCAGCAGGGGGGCGGGAGAGGACGAGCAGTACTTC
size: -; D: -; J: TRBJ1-4; V: TRBV27; CDR3: CASSLSRANEKLFF; DNA: TGTGCCAGCAGTTTATCGCGGGCTAATGAAAAACTGTTTTTT
size: -; D: TRBD2; J: TRBJ2-1; V: TRBV19; CDR3: CASSIVGTSGALYNEQFF; DNA: TGTGCCAGTAGTATAGTTGGGACTAGCGGGGCACTCTACAATGAGCAGTTCTTC
size: -; D: -; J: TRBJ2-7; V: TRBV28; CDR3: CASSLLEHEQYF; DNA: TGTGCCAGCAGTTTACTAGAACACGAGCAGTACTTC
size: -; D: -; J: TRBJ2-3; V: TRBV7-9; CDR3: CASSFITGLTDTQYF; DNA: TGTGCCAGCAGCTTCATCACAGGGTTAACTGATACGCAGTATTTT
size: -; D: -; J: TRBJ1-2; V: TRBV12-1; CDR3: CASSPTGGLRANYGYTF; DNA: TGTGCCAGCAGCCCGACAGGGGGATTGAGGGCCAACTATGGCTACACCTTC
size: -; D: TRBD2; J: TRBJ2-7; V: TRBV9; CDR3: CASSPLRGGSMYEQYF; DNA: TGTGCCAGCTCACCCCTTCGGGGCGGGAGCATGTACGAGCAGTACTTC
size: -; D: -; J: TRBJ2-2; V: TRBV11-2; CDR3: CASSQVSGDGELFF; DNA: TGTGCCAGCAGTCAAGTGTCGGGTGACGGGGAGCTGTTTTTT
size: -; D: TRBD1; J: TRBJ1-1; V: TRBV18; CDR3: CASSPAGGATEAFF; DNA: TGTGCCAGCTCACCGGCAGGGGGCGCGACTGAAGCTTTCTTT
size: -; D: -; J: TRBJ1-4; V: TRBV25-1; CDR3: CASSDRTSNNEKLFF; DNA: TGTGCCAGCAGTGATCGGACGTCGAACAATGAAAAACTGTTTTTT
size: many; D: -; J: TRBJ2-7; V: TRBV11-2; CDR3: CASSRTGLPVNEQYF; DNA: TGTGCCAGCAGCCGAACAGGGCTTCCAGTGAACGAGCAGTACTTC
size: once; D: TRBD1; J: TRBJ1-2; V: TRBV19; CDR3: CASSLRGQGPAYGYTF; DNA: TGTGCCAGTAGCCTAAGGGGACAGGGGCCGGCCTATGGCTACACCTTC
size: -; D: TRBD1; J: TRBJ1-5; V: TRBV4-1; CDR3: CASSQIETGRQPQHF; DNA: TGCGCCAGCAGCCAGATAGAGACAGGGCGGCAGCCCCAGCATTTT
size: -; D: -; J: TRBJ2-1; V: TRBV11-2; CDR3: CASSLRGSGSYNEQFF; DNA: TGTGCCAGCAGCTTACGTGGGAGCGGCTCCTACAATGAGCAGTTCTTC
size: many; D: -; J: TRBJ2-7; V: TRBV6-1; CDR3: CASSGLDGAAYEQYF; DNA: TGTGCCAGCAGTGGTTTGGACGGGGCTGCCTACGAGCAGTACTTC
size: -; D: -; J: TRBJ1-4; V: TRBV6-1; CDR3: CASSEALGASEKLFF; DNA: TGTGCCAGCAGTGAAGCGCTAGGGGCGAGTGAAAAACTGTTTTTT
size: once; D: TRBD2; J: TRBJ2-7; V: TRBV9; CDR3: CASSASRTSGTYEQYF; DNA: TGTGCCAGCAGCGCCTCCCGGACTAGCGGGACCTACGAGCAGTACTTC
size: -; D: TRBD1; J: TRBJ2-1; V: TRBV19; CDR3: CATRWGQSSYNEQFF; DNA: TGTGCCACCCGTTGGGGACAGAGCTCCTACAATGAGCAGTTCTTC
size: -; D: -; J: TRBJ2-1; V: TRBV7-6; CDR3: CASSLGSSRVFFGDEQFF; DNA: TGTGCCAGCAGCCTCGGATCTTCCAGGGTATTCTTCGGCGATGAGCAGTTCTTC
size: -; D: -; J: TRBJ2-7; V: TRBV5-1; CDR3: CASSSLGQTEQYF; DNA: TGCGCCAGCAGCTCCCTGGGACAAACCGAGCAGTACTTC
size: many; D: -; J: TRBJ1-4; V: TRBV11-2; CDR3: CASSLVYEELFF; DNA: TGTGCCAGCAGCCTAGTTTACGAAGAACTGTTTTTT
size: once; D: -; J: TRBJ2-2; V: TRBV28; CDR3: CASSWARTGELFF; DNA: TGTGCCAGCAGTTGGGCTAGAACCGGGGAGCTGTTTTTT
size: -; D: TRBD1; J: TRBJ1-5; V: TRBV19; CDR3: CASMEPGQGSQPQHF; DNA: TGTGCCAGTATGGAGCCGGGACAGGGTTCTCAGCCCCAGCATTTT
size: -; D: -; J: TRBJ2-6; V: TRBV15; CDR3: CATSRGTGSPGANVLTF; DNA: TGTGCCACCAGCAGGGGTACAGGGTCGCCCGGGGCCAACGTCCTGACTTTC
size: -; D: TRBD1; J: TRBJ2-7; V: TRBV5-1; CDR3: CASKDQGQGYEQYF; DNA: TGCGCCAGCAAAGATCAGGGACAGGGGTACGAGCAGTACTTC
size: -; D: TRBD1; J: TRBJ2-1; V: TRBV29-1; CDR3: CSVEDQGGQGKQFF; DNA: TGCAGCGTTGAAGATCAGGGTGGACAGGGGAAGCAGTTCTTC
size: -; D: -; J: TRBJ1-2; V: TRBV5-5; CDR3: CASSLASSLTFGYTF; DNA: TGTGCCAGCAGCCTGGCGTCCTCCTTAACTTTTGGCTACACCTTC
size: -; D: TRBD2; J: TRBJ2-1; V: TRBV7-2; CDR3: CASSPPRIAGGALLGQFF; DNA: TGTGCCAGCAGCCCTCCCCGAATAGCGGGAGGAGCTTTACTGGGGCAGTTCTTC
size: -; D: -; J: TRBJ2-3; V: TRBV7-6; CDR3: CASSPGLGDRRDTQYF; DNA: TGTGCCAGCAGCCCTGGTTTAGGAGACAGACGGGATACGCAGTATTTT
size: -; D: TRBD1; J: TRBJ2-1; V: TRBV6-5; CDR3: CASSTGTGGGLAFF; DNA: TGTGCCAGCAGTACCGGGACAGGGGGCGGCTTAGCGTTCTTC